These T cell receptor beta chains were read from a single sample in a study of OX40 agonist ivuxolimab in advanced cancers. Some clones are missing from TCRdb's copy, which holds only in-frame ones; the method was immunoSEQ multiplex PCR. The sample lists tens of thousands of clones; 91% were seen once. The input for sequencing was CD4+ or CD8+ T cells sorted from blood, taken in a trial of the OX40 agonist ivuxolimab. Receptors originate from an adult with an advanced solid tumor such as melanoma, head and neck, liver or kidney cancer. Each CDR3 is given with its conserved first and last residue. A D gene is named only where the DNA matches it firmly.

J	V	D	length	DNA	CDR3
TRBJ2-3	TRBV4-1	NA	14	TGCGCCAGCAGCCGAAGGGGTGTGATAGCGACGCAGTATTTT	CASSRRGVIATQYF
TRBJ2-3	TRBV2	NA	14	TGTGCCAGCACTTGGCAACCTAGCACAGATACGCAGTATTTT	CASTWQPSTDTQYF
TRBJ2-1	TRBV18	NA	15	TGTGCCAGCTCACCCTTACCTAGCTCCTACAATGAGCAGTTCTTC	CASSPLPSSYNEQFF
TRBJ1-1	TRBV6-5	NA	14	TGTGCCAGCAGTTACTTGCAGGGAGGAACTGAAGCTTTCTTT	CASSYLQGGTEAFF
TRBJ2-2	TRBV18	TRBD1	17	TGTGCCAGCTCACCCCCTAGGGACAGATCGAACACCGGGGAGCTGTTTTTT	CASSPPRDRSNTGELFF
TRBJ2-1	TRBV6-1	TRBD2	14	TGTGCCATCGAACCTAGCGGGAGTTTCCATGAGCAGTTCTTC	CAIEPSGSFHEQFF
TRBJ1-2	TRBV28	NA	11	TGTGCCAGCAGCATCAATACTGGCTACACCTTC	CASSINTGYTF
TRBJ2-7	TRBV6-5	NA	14	TGTGCCAGCAGTACTAACCGGGCTCCCTACGAGCAGTACTTC	CASSTNRAPYEQYF
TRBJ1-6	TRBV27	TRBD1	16	TGTGCCAGCAGTTTTATAGGAGGACAGGGGGTCCTACCCCTCCACTTT	CASSFIGGQGVLPLHF
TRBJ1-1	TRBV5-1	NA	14	TGCGCCAGCAGCTTGGGTGATTTGAACACTGAAGCTTTCTTT	CASSLGDLNTEAFF
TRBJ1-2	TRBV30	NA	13	TGTGCCTGGACCCTGACAGCTAACTATGGCTACACCTTC	CAWTLTANYGYTF
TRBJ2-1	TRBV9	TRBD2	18	TGTGCCAGCAGCGTAACGTTGAGGGGACTAGCGGATAACAATGAGCAGTTCTTC	CASSVTLRGLADNNEQFF
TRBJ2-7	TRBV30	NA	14	TGTGCCTGGAGTGTACAGGTAGGAGGCTACGAGCAGTACTTC	CAWSVQVGGYEQYF
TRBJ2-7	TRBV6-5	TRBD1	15	TGTGCCAGCAGACCAAGACAGGGTTTCTCCTACGAGCAGTACTTC	CASRPRQGFSYEQYF
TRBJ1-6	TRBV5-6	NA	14	TGTGCCAGCAGCTTCGACAGGAACAATTCACCCCTCCACTTT	CASSFDRNNSPLHF
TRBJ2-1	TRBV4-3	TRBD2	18	TGCGCCAGCAGCCAAGATCCCAGCGGGGGGGCTACATACAATGAGCAGTTCTTC	CASSQDPSGGATYNEQFF
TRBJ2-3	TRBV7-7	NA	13	TGTGCTAGCAGCTTAGGGCGCACAGATACGCAGTATTTT	CASSLGRTDTQYF
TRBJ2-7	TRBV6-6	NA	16	TGTGCCAGCAGTTACTCCTATGGGACTTACTCCTACGAGCAGTACTTC	CASSYSYGTYSYEQYF
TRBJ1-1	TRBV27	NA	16	TGTGCCAGCAGTTTATCTGCAGGCACCATGAACACTGAAGCTTTCTTT	CASSLSAGTMNTEAFF
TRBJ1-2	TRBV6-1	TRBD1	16	TGTGCCAGCAGTGAAAACCTCGCGGGACAGTATTATGGCTACACCTTC	CASSENLAGQYYGYTF
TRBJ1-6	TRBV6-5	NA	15	TGTGCCAGCAGCCGACGGGGGCAGGAAAATTCACCCCTCCACTTT	CASSRRGQENSPLHF
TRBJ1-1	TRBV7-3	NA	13	TGTGCCAGCAGCTCCCGACAAGGCACTGAAGCTTTCTTT	CASSSRQGTEAFF
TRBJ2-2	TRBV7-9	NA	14	TGTGCCAGCAGACCCGGGACGGCCACCGGGGAGCTGTTTTTT	CASRPGTATGELFF
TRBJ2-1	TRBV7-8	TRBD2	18	TGTGCCAGCGCCTTCGGACCGGGACTAGCGGGGGGGAACAATGAGCAGTTCTTC	CASAFGPGLAGGNNEQFF
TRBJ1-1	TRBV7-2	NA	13	TGTGCCAGCAGCTTAAGTCCGAGCGACAAAGCTTTCTTT	CASSLSPSDKAFF
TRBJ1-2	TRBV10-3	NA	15	TGTGCCATCAGTGAGAATGGGCTGAGTAACTATGGCTACACCTTC	CAISENGLSNYGYTF
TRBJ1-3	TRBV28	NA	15	TGTGCCAGCAAAGGCGACGGTCCCTCTGGAAACACCATATATTTT	CASKGDGPSGNTIYF
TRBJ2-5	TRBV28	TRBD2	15	TGTGCCAGCAGTTTAAGCGGGGCGACCCAAGAGACCCAGTACTTC	CASSLSGATQETQYF
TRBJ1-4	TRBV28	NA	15	TGTGCCAGCAGCTTTAGAGACATACATAATGAAAAACTGTTTTTT	CASSFRDIHNEKLFF